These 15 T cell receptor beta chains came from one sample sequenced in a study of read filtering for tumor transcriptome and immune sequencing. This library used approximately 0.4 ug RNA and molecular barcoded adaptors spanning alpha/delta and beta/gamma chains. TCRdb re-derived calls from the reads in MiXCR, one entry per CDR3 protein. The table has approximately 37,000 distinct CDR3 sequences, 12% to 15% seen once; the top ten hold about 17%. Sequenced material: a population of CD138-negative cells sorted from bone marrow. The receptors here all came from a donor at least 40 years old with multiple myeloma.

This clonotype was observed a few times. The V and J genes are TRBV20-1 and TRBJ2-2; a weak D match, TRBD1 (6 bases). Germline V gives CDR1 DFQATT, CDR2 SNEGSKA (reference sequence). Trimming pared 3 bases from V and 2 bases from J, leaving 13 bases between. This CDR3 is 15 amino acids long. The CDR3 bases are TGCAGTGCTAGTTTATCAGGGGTTAACACCGGGGAGCTGTTTTTT. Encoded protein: CSASLSGVNTGELFF.

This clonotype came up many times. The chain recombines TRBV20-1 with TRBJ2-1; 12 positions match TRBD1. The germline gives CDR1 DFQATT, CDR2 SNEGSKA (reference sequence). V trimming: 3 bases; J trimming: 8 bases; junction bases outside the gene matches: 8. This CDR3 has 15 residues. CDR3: CSASYRDRGLDEQFF. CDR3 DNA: TGCAGTGCTAGCTACCGGGACAGGGGGCTCGATGAGCAGTTCTTC.

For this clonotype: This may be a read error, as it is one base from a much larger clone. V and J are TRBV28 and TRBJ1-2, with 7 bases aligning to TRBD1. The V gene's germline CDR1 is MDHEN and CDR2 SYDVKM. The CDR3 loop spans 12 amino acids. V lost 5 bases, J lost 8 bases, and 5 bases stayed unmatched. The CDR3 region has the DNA TGTGCCAGCAGTCCACAGGGGAACGGCTACACCTTC. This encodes CASSPQGNGYTF.

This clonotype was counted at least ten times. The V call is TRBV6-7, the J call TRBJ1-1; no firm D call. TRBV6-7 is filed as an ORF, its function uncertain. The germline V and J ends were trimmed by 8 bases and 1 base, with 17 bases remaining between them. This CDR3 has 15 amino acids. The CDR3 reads CASRTGCAGNTEAFF. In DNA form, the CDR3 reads TGTGCCAGCCGAACGGGGTGCGCGGGGAACACTGAAGCTTTCTTT.

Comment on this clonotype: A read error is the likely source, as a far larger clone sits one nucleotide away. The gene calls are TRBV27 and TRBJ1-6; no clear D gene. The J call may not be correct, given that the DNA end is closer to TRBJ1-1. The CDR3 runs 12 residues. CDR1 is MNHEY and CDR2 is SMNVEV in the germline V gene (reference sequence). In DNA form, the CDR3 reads TGTGCCAGCAGGCTCGCGGGCACTGACGCTTTCTTT. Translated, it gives CASRLAGTDAFF.

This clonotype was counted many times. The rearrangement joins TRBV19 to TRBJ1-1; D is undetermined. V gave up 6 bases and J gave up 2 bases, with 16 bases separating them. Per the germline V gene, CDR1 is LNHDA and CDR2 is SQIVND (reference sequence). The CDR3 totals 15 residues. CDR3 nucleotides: TGTGCCAGTAGCGGAAAAAGTAAGGGCAACACTGAAGCTTTCTTT. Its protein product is CASSGKSKGNTEAFF.

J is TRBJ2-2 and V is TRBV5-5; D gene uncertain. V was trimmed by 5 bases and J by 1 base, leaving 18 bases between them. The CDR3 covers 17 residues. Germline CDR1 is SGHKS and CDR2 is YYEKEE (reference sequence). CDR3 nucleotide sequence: TGTGCCAGCAGTTCCATTACCAGGCTCGTGAACACCGGGGAGCTGTTTTTT. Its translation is CASSSITRLVNTGELFF.

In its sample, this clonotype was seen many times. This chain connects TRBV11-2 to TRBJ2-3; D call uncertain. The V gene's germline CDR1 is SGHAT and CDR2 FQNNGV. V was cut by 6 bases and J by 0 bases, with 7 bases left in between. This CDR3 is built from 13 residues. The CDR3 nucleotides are TGTGCCAGCAGGGGCAGCAGCACAGATACGCAGTATTTT. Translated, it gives CASRGSSTDTQYF.

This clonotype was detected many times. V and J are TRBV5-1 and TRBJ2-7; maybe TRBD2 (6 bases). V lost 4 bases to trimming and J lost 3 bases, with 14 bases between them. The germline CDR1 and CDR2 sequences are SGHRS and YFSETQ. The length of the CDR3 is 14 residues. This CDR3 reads CASSPSGVDYEQYF. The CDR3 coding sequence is TGCGCCAGCAGCCCCTCGGGGGTGGACTACGAGCAGTACTTC.

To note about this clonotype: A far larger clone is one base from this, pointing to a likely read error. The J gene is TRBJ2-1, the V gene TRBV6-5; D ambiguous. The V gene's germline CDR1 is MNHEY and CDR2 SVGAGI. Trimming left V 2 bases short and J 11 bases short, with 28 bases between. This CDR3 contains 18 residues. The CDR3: CASSYRPIDESDPAKQFF. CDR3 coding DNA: TGTGCCAGCAGTTACCGCCCGATCGACGAATCGGACCCCGCCAAGCAGTTCTTC.

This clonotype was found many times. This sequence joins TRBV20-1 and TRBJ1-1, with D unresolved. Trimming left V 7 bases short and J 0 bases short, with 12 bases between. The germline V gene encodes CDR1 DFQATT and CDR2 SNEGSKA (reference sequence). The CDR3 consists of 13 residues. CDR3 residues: CSVFPGLNTEAFF. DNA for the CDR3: TGCAGTGTTTTTCCAGGATTGAACACTGAAGCTTTCTTT.

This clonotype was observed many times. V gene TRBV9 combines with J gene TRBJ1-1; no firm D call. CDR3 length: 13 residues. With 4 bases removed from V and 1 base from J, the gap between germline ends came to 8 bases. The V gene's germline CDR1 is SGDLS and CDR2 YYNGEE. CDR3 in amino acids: CASSPPRNTEAFF. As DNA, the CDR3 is TGTGCCAGCAGCCCCCCCCGGAACACTGAAGCTTTCTTT.

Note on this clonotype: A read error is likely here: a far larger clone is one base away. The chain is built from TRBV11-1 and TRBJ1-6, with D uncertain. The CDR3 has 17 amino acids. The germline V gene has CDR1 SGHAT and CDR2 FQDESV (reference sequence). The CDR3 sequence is CAGSLSTSGSYNSPLHF. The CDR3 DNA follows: TGCGCCGGCAGTCTATCGACCTCTGGCTCCTATAATTCACCCCTCCACTTT.

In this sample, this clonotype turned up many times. CDR3 sequence reads: CASTVREGNEQFF. CDR3 DNA: TGCGCCAGCACGGTGAGGGAGGGCAATGAGCAGTTCTTC. The chain is built from TRBV10-2 and TRBJ2-1; 7 nucleotides align to TRBD2. The CDR3 extends over 13 amino acids. Germline lookup yields CDR1 WSHSY and CDR2 SAAADI. Losses at the gene ends were 7 bases for V and 6 bases for J; bases not matched to a gene: 6.

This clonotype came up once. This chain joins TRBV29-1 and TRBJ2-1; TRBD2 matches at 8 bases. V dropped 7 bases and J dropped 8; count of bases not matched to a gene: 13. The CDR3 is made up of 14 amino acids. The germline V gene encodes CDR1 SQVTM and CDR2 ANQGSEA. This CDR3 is CSAPAGVAGYEQFF. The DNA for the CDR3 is TGCAGCGCTCCCGCCGGGGTAGCGGGGTATGAGCAGTTCTTC.